This TCR beta chain was identified during a study of cytomegalovirus exposure and HLA in healthy donors. 60 Vbeta and 13 Jbeta primers were used in PCR. Only in-frame clones appear in the TCRdb table, and some are missing; sequencing was by immunoSEQ multiplex PCR. The table includes approximately 140,000 clones, nearly 90% detected once. This TCR was recovered from a woman between 40 and 50 years old in good health and CMV-seronegative. Sample: PBMCs.

The CDR3 DNA reads TGTGCCAGTAGCCCTGGACTAGCGGCCTTCTACGAGCAGTACTTC. Translated: CASSPGLAAFYEQYF. The chain carries TRBV19 and TRBJ2-7, with 10 bases matching TRBD2. The germline gives CDR1 LNHDA, CDR2 SQIVND (reference sequence). CDR3 length: 15 amino acids. J gave up 3 bases and V 6 bases, and 8 bases lay outside the gene matches.